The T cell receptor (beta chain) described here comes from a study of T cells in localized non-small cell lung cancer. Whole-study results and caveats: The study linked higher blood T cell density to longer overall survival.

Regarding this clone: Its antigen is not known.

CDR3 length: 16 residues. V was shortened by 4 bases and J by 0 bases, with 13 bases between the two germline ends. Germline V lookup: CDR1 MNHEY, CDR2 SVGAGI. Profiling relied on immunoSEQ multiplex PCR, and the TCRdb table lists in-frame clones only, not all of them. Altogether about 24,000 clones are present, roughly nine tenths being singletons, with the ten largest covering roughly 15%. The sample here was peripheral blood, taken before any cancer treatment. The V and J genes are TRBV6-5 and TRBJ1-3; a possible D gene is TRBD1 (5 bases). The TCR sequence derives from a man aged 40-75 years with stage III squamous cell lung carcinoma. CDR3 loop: CASSSGQFSSGNTIYF. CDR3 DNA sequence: TGTGCCAGCAGTTCCGGACAATTCTCCTCTGGAAACACCATATATTTT.